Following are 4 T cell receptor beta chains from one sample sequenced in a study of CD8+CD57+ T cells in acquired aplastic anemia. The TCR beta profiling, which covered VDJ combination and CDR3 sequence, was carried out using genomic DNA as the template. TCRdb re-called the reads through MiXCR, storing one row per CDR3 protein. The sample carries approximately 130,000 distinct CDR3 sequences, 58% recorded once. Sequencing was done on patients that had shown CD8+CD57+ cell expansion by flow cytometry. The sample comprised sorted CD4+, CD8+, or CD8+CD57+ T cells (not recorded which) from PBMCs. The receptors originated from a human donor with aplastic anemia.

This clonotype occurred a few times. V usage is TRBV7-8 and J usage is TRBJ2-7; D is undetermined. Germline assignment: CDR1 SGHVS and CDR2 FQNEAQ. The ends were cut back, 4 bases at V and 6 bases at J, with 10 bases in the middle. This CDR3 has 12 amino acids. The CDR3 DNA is TGTGCCAGCAGCTACGACGTAGGCGAGCAGTACTTC. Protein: CASSYDVGEQYF.

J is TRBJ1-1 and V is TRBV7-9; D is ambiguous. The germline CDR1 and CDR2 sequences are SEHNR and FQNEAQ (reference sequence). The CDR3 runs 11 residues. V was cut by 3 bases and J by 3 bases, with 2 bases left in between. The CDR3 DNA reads TGTGCCAGCAGCTTTGACACTGAAGCTTTCTTT. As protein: CASSFDTEAFF.

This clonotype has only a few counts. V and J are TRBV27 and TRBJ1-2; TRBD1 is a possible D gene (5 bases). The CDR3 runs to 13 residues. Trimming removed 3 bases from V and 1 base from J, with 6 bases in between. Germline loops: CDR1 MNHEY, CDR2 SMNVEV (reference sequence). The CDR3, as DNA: TGTGCCAGCAGTTTGACAGTTAACTATGGCTACACCTTC. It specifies CASSLTVNYGYTF.

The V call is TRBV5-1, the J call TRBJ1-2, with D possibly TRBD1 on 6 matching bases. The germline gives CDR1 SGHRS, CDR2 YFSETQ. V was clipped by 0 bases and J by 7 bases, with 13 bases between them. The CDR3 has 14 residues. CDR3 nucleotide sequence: TGCGCCAGCAGCTTGGACGGGGGCTACTTTGGCTACACCTTC. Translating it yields CASSLDGGYFGYTF. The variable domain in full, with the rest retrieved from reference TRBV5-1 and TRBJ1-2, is KAGVTQTPRYLIKTRGQQVTLSCSPISGHRSVSWYQQTPGQGLQFLFEYFSETQRNKGNFPGRFSGRQFSNSRSEMNVSTLELGDSALYLCASSLDGGYFGYTFGSGTRLTVV.